The clone carrying this T cell receptor (beta chain) was counted ten times or more. One entry per CDR3 protein, called by TCRdb with MiXCR from the 5' RACE reads. The sample includes approximately 340,000 distinct CDR3 sequences, 8.7% of them seen just once. This specimen belongs to a study of T cells after yellow fever vaccination. Germline V gene sequence: CDR1 KGHSH, CDR2 LQKENI. V lost 3 bases and J lost 5, with 10 bases in between. The CDR3 is 13 amino acids. The chain employs TRBV18 and TRBJ1-1, with D maybe TRBD1 (6 bases). The receptor comes from a man aged 18 to 29 who received the YFV17D yellow fever vaccine. The sequencing used PBMCs, collected on the day of the first yellow fever vaccination. Here the CDR3 DNA reads TGTGCCAGCTCACCGGAAGGGGGAACTGAAGCTTTCTTT. This encodes CASSPEGGTEAFF.